This TCR beta chain was profiled in a study of blood T cells in healthy people across ages. CDR3 length: 17 residues. Losses at the gene ends were 7 bases for V and 0 bases for J; bases not matched to a gene: 9. This clonotype occurred a few times. The use of a sample-barcoded 5' primer and a J-beta primer mix characterized a second PCR of about 6 to 11 cycles. TCRdb re-analysed the 5' RACE reads in MiXCR, keeping a single row per CDR3 protein. Among over a million distinct CDR3 sequences, 40% to 45% were seen once, and the ten largest hold about 4%. The rearrangement joins TRBV12-3 or TRBV12-4 to TRBJ2-3; 11 nucleotides agree with TRBD2. What was sequenced was blood. This sequence was found in a woman in her late teens or twenties in good health. For the CDR3, the DNA is TGTGCCAGCACCTCAATTAGCGGGAGGGTGAGCACAGATACGCAGTATTTT. Translated: CASTSISGRVSTDTQYF.